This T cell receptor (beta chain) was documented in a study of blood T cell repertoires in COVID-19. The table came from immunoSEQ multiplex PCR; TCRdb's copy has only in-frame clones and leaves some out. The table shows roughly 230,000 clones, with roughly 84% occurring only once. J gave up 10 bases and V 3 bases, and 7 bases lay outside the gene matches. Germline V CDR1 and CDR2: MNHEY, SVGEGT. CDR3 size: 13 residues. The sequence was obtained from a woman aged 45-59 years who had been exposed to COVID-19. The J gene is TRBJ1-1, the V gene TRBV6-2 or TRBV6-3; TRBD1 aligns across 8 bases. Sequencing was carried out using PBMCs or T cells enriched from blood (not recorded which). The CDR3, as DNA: TGTGCCAGCAGTTATGCACGGACAGGGCCAGCTTTCTTT. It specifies CASSYARTGPAFF.